The clone carrying this T cell receptor (beta chain) was found a few times. Allocation to cohorts depended on clinical history reported by the participants. As processed by the authors: How many nucleated cells were present was estimated from reference gene primer amplification. The table came from immunoSEQ multiplex PCR; TCRdb's copy has only in-frame clones and leaves some out. V and J calls and clone size are copied from that table; D and trimming were computed from the DNA. There are 160,000 or so clones in the sample; roughly 80% occur only once, and about 5.7% lies in the top ten. The sample is drawn from a study of blood T cell repertoires in COVID-19. Across the whole study: Both acute and convalescent COVID-19 samples were obtained from the United States, Italy and Spain. In each case, the material was cDNA or gDNA derived from T cells, B-cell-depleted T cells, or PBMCs.

With 5 bases removed from V and 5 bases from J, the gap between germline ends came to 18 bases. The germline CDR1 and CDR2 sequences are MNHEY and SMNVEV (reference sequence). The CDR3 spans 16 residues. The origin of this receptor is a woman aged 40 to 50 with acute COVID-19. The sequenced sample was PBMCs or T cells enriched from blood (not recorded which). This chain joins TRBV27 and TRBJ2-2, with a tentative D call TRBD1 (6 bases). CDR3 in DNA: TGTGCCAGCAGTCCCAGGACAGAGTTGAGAACCGGGGAGCTGTTTTTT. This sequence encodes CASSPRTELRTGELFF.